These 6 T cell receptor beta chains were sequenced from one sample in a study of T-cell reconstitution after alpha-beta-depleted transplantation in children. Preparing the TCRbeta library involved the use of unique molecular identifiers. TCRdb ran MiXCR on the PCR reads and lists one entry per CDR3 protein. The table has about 500,000 distinct CDR3 sequences, about 30% seen once. Sequenced material: PBMCs from the stem cell graft donor, taken from the stem cell graft. These TCRs come from a human donor who donated a stem cell graft to a child with aplastic anemia.

CDR3 sequence (DNA): TGTGCCACCAGTCCGGGACAGGGAAAGAACGAGCAGTACTTC. Protein product: CATSPGQGKNEQYF. V gene TRBV24-1 combines with J gene TRBJ2-7, with 9 nucleotides matching TRBD1. CDR3 size: 14 residues. Losses at the gene ends were 6 bases for V and 5 bases for J; bases not matched to a gene: 7. Germline CDR1 is KGHDR and CDR2 is SFDVKD.

This clonotype was seen a handful of times. The chain uses TRBV5-6 and TRBJ2-1; 15 positions agree with TRBD2. The CDR3 has 20 residues. Germline V gene data show CDR1 as SGHDT and CDR2 as YYEEEE. V was pared by 4 bases and J by 4 bases, with 15 bases of the junction left unmatched. DNA of the CDR3: TGTGCCAGCAGCCCTCGCCGAGGACTAGCGGGAGGGGAATTTTACAATGAGCAGTTCTTC. Translating it yields CASSPRRGLAGGEFYNEQFF.

The rearrangement joins TRBV29-1 to TRBJ2-2; tentatively, D is TRBD1 or TRBD2 (5 bases each). V was shortened by 5 bases and J by 7 bases, with 20 bases between the two germline ends. Germline CDR1 SQVTM, CDR2 ANQGSEA. The CDR3 covers 15 residues. CDR3 residues: CSVFWDATRIGELFF. CDR3 DNA sequence: TGCAGCGTTTTTTGGGACGCCACGAGGATCGGGGAGCTGTTTTTT.

This clonotype was observed a few times. This chain joins TRBV6-5 and TRBJ2-1; 9 positions match TRBD1. The germline gives CDR1 MNHEY, CDR2 SVGAGI. V was clipped by 3 bases and J by 7 bases; unmatched bases: 1. There are 13 residues in the CDR3. The CDR3 sequence is CASSYDRGNEQFF. The CDR3 region has the DNA TGTGCCAGCAGTTATGACAGGGGGAATGAGCAGTTCTTC.

The V call is TRBV10-3, the J call TRBJ1-1, with a weak D call TRBD1 (5 bases). Trimming shortened V by 3 bases and J by 4 bases, and 12 bases separated the two germline ends. The CDR3 contains 14 residues. Per germline, CDR1 ENHRY and CDR2 SYGVKD. The CDR3 is CAISDSGSSTEAFF. The CDR3 DNA reads TGTGCCATCAGTGACTCAGGGTCGAGCACTGAAGCTTTCTTT.

This clonotype was found many times. The genes are TRBV15 and TRBJ2-3; the match to TRBD2 covers 9 bases. The CDR3 runs 17 residues. Germline assignment: CDR1 LNHNV and CDR2 YYDKDF (reference sequence). With V trimmed by 1 base and J by 4 bases, 9 bases remained unmatched. The CDR3 nucleotides read TGTGCCACCAGCAGAGTGGCTAGCGGGATAGGGGCAGATACGCAGTATTTT. This encodes CATSRVASGIGADTQYF.